The 25 T cell receptor delta chains presented below share a single source sample, sequenced in a study of gamma-delta T cells after stem cell transplantation. TCRdb reanalyzed the RT-PCR reads using CATT. The table includes around 500 delta-chain clones, about 13% detected once. The sequencing input was gamma-delta T cells. Receptors were obtained from a human donor. It is not recorded whose cells these are; they may come from a transplant donor.

This clone was counted only a few times. TCRdb has a much larger clone's protein, which differs at residue 5 from the translation of this DNA, likely because of a read error; what is shown is the protein translated from the DNA. CDR3 sequence reads: CACDAITTEGVSKGPSGKLIF. CDR3 bases: TGTGCCTGTGACGCGATCACTACGGAGGGGGTATCTAAGGGCCCTAGCGGGAAACTCATCTTT. V and J are TRDV2 and TRDJ1, with a weak D call TRDD3 (5 bases). The CDR3 sequence is 21 residues long. Trimming shortened V by 3 bases and J by 8 bases, and 39 bases separated the two germline ends. The germline V gene encodes CDR1 GEAIGNYY and CDR2 EKD.

Concerning this clone: A far larger clone is just one base off, so this is likely a read error. CDR3 nucleotide sequence: TGTGCCTGTGACCGAGTAACTCTGGGGACGGTGGCGGCGTACACCGATAAACTCATCTTT. Translation gives CACDRVTLGTVAAYTDKLIF. The chain couples TRDV2 to TRDJ1; TRDD3 might be the D (6 bases). Trimming cost V 3 bases and J 0 bases, with 28 bases left between them. Germline CDR1 reads GEAIGNYY; CDR2 reads EKD. The length of the CDR3 is 20 residues.

This clone is labeled medium-sized. It is likely a read error: a sequence one base away is far more abundant. The identical CDR3 is also encoded by other nucleotide sequences in the sample. CDR3 region: CALGEPASNWGPYTDKLIF. The CDR3 DNA sequence: TGTGCTCTTGGGGAACCAGCCTCGAACTGGGGACCGTACACCGATAAACTCATCTTT. The rearrangement joins TRDV1 to TRDJ1; 7 positions match TRDD3. The CDR3 has 19 amino acids. Germline lookup yields CDR1 TSWWSYY and CDR2 QGS. V lost 1 base, J lost 0 bases, and 14 bases stayed unmatched.

For this clone: A read error is likely here: a far larger clone is one base away. The rearrangement uses TRDV1 and TRDJ1, with 13 positions matching TRDD3. Germline values: CDR1 TSWWSYY, CDR2 QGS. This CDR3 has 26 residues. CDR3 in DNA: TGTGCTCTTGGGGCTCAACTTACGTACTGGGGGATACGCGCGATGTACCTTATGCCGTACACCGATAGACTCATCTTT. It translates to CALGAQLTYWGIRAMYLMPYTDRLIF.

This clone was detected a few times. A far larger clone is one base from this, pointing to a likely read error. The sample holds other DNA sequences that translate to the same CDR3. The chain is built from TRDV2 and TRDJ3, with 8 bases lining up with TRDD3. Germline lookup yields CDR1 GEAIGNYY and CDR2 EKD. The CDR3 has 18 amino acids. The CDR3 sequence is CACDTVLGVAWDTRQMFF. CDR3 in DNA: TGTGCCTGCGACACGGTACTGGGGGTTGCCTGGGACACCCGACAGATGTTTTTC.

With regard to this clone: A far larger clone is one nucleotide away, so this likely arose from a read error. The chain carries TRDV2 and TRDJ1; 10 bases are a match to TRDD3. V shed 0 bases and J 4 bases; nucleotides not matched to a gene: 22. Looked up from germline, CDR1 is GEAIGNYY and CDR2 is EKD. The CDR3 is 21 amino acids. DNA for the CDR3: TGTGCCTGTGACACCGTACTCAAAGCACTGGGGGATGCGACGTTCATCGATAAACTCATCTTT. This codes for CACDTVLKALGDATFIDKLIF.

This clone is medium-sized. A read error is likely here: a far larger clone is one base away. CDR3 DNA sequence: TGTGCCTGTGGCACCGTGGGAGAGAGCTCCTGGGACACCCGACAGATGTTTTTC. This encodes CACGTVGESSWDTRQMFF. The gene calls are TRDV2 and TRDJ3, with D unclear. The V gene's germline CDR1 is GEAIGNYY and CDR2 EKD. The CDR3 spans 18 residues.

This clone was counted only a few times. The TCRdb protein, from a much larger clone, departs from this DNA's translation at residue 6, likely by read error; the protein shown derives from the DNA. The V and J genes are TRDV2 and TRDJ1; TRDD3 agrees at 8 bases. Germline-derived CDR1 and CDR2 are GEAIGNYY and EKD. The CDR3 runs 21 residues. V lost 0 bases and J lost 0; bases outside the gene matches: 20. The CDR3 loop reads CACDTVALGEPPSLNTDKLIF. The DNA for the CDR3 is TGTGCCTGTGACACCGTTGCTCTGGGGGAACCGCCAAGCCTTAACACCGATAAACTCATCTTT.

There are a few counts of this clone. The protein recorded in TCRdb matches a much larger clone and deviates from this DNA's translation at residue 11, suggesting a read error; the protein here is obtained by translating the DNA. The chain couples TRDV2 to TRDJ1; TRDD3 matches at 8 bases. Trimming cost V 0 bases and J 1 base; bases outside gene matches: 9. From germline, CDR1 is GEAIGNYY and CDR2 EKD. The CDR3 is made up of 17 amino acids. Here the CDR3 DNA reads TGTGCCTGTGACACCGTGGGGGATCACCAGTGCACCGATAAACTCATCTTT. This encodes CACDTVGDHQCTDKLIF.

The gene calls are TRDV2 and TRDJ1; D might be TRDD3 (6 bases). The germline gives CDR1 GEAIGNYY, CDR2 EKD. V was pared by 3 bases and J by 0 bases, with 16 bases between. The CDR3 sequence is 16 residues long. The CDR3 DNA reads as TGTGCCTGTGACTCGATGGAGGGGGGGAACACCGATAAACTCATCTTT. Protein product: CACDSMEGGNTDKLIF.

This clone appeared a few times. This likely reflects a read error, since a far larger clone is one base away. Other DNA sequences in the same sample also yield this CDR3. The chain uses TRDV2 and TRDJ1, with 8 bases matching TRDD3. Trimming removed 0 bases from V and 3 bases from J; junction bases left unmatched: 14. Germline lookup yields CDR1 GEAIGNYY and CDR2 EKD. This CDR3 is 18 amino acids long. CDR3 residues: CACDTVRRTGGLPDKLIF. CDR3 bases: TGTGCCTGTGACACCGTCAGGAGAACTGGGGGCCTACCCGATAAACTCATCTTT.

For this clone: This probably arose from a read error, given a far larger clone one base away. Other DNA sequences from this sample encode an identical CDR3 as well. The genes are TRDV1 and TRDJ1; the D gene is possibly TRDD3 (5 bases). Germline loops: CDR1 TSWWSYY, CDR2 QGS. The CDR3 spans 14 residues. CDR3 region: CALGELAHLSGIIF. CDR3 DNA: TGTGCCCTTGGGGAACTAGCCCACCTGTCTGGCATCATCTTT.

This clone was seen only once. The chain joins TRDV2 to TRDJ1, with 7 bases lining up with TRDD3. With V trimmed by 2 bases and J by 0 bases, 8 bases remained unmatched. The CDR3 is made up of 16 amino acids. Germline CDR1 GEAIGNYY, CDR2 EKD. CDR3 coding DNA: TGTGCCTGTGACAAGCTGGGGGCTCCGTACACCGATAAACTCATCTTT. This translates into CACDKLGAPYTDKLIF.

As to this clone: A far larger clone is one nucleotide away, so this likely arose from a read error. The same CDR3 is also encoded by other DNA sequences in this sample. This sequence joins TRDV2 and TRDJ3, with D uncertain. The CDR3 totals 19 residues. The germline CDR1 and CDR2 sequences are GEAIGNYY and EKD. CDR3 loop: CACDTVLRVGRDSTRQMFF. The CDR3 DNA sequence: TGTGCCTGTGACACCGTTCTCAGGGTCGGACGGGACAGCACCCGGCAGATGTTTTTC.

This clone was observed a handful of times. TCRdb's listed protein matches a much larger clone and diverges from this DNA's translation at residue 4, likely through a read error; the protein shown comes from the DNA. Here the CDR3 DNA reads TGTGCCTGTGGCACCATTGCTCTGGGGGAACCGCCAAGCCTTAACACCGATAAACTCATCTTT. Protein product: CACGTIALGEPPSLNTDKLIF. The rearrangement uses TRDV2 and TRDJ1, with 8 nucleotides matching TRDD3. The CDR3 has 21 amino acids. Germline V gives CDR1 GEAIGNYY, CDR2 EKD.

Note on this clone: This DNA's translation differs at residue 7 from TCRdb's protein, which comes from a much larger clone; a read error is likely, and the protein shown is translated from the DNA. The rearrangement links TRDV2 to TRDJ3, with TRDD3 identical over 12 bases. Looked up from germline, CDR1 is GEAIGNYY and CDR2 is EKD. The CDR3 contains 23 residues. Trimming removed 0 bases from V and 0 bases from J; junction bases left unmatched: 14. In DNA, the CDR3 is TGTGCCTGTGACACCGAGGTCCACTGGGGGATACCCCCAAGCTCCTGGGACACCCGACAGATGTTTTTC. It codes for CACDTEVHWGIPPSSWDTRQMFF.

This clone is deemed medium-sized. A far larger clone is one base from this, pointing to a likely read error. The rearrangement links TRDV2 to TRDJ1; 13 bases line up with TRDD3. There are 21 residues in the CDR3. The V segment lost 3 bases and the J segment 4 bases; nucleotides outside the gene matches: 22. The V gene's germline CDR1 is GEAIGNYY and CDR2 EKD. The CDR3 protein is CACDAVLKALGDTTFIDKLIF. The CDR3 region has the DNA TGTGCCTGTGACGCCGTACTCAAAGCACTGGGGGATACGACGTTCATCGATAAACTCATCTTT.

By share, this clone ranks as hyperexpanded. The sample contains more than one DNA sequence encoding this CDR3. V is TRDV2 and J is TRDJ3, with 12 bases that match TRDD3. The ends lost 0 bases at V and 0 bases at J; junction bases unmatched: 14. The CDR3 runs 23 residues. Germline CDR1 and CDR2: GEAIGNYY and EKD. The CDR3 sequence: CACDTASYWGIPPSSWDTRQMFF. CDR3 nucleotide sequence: TGTGCCTGTGACACCGCCTCGTACTGGGGGATACCACCTAGCTCCTGGGACACCCGACAGATGTTTTTC.

In the case of this clone: With only one base between it and a far larger clone, this is likely a read error. This sample includes further DNA sequences coding for the same CDR3. The gene calls are TRDV2 and TRDJ1, with 13 positions matching TRDD3. Germline-derived CDR1 and CDR2 are GEAIGNYY and EKD. The CDR3 length is 21 residues. Unmatched junction bases numbered 23, after V lost 0 bases and J lost 8 bases. The CDR3, as DNA: TGTGCCTGTGACACCGTACTCAAAGCACTGGGGGATACGACGTTCATCGACAAACTCATCTTT. Translated, it gives CACDTVLKALGDTTFIDKLIF.

This clone was recorded a few times. With only one base between it and a far larger clone, this is likely a read error. The chain carries TRDV2 and TRDJ1; 13 nucleotides align to TRDD3. The CDR3 is 21 residues long. Germline CDR1 reads GEAIGNYY; CDR2 reads EKD. V trimming: 0 bases; J trimming: 4 bases; junction bases outside the gene matches: 19. CDR3 DNA: TGTGCCTGTGACACCGCACTCAAAGCACTGGGGGATACGACGTTCATCGATAAACTCATCTTT. Translated, it gives CACDTALKALGDTTFIDKLIF.

By sample fraction, this clone is medium-sized. This could be a read error, since a much larger clone is one nucleotide away. Different DNA sequences within this sample yield the same CDR3. V usage is TRDV1 and J usage is TRDJ1, with 7 bases identical to TRDD3. The CDR3 runs to 25 residues. Germline V gives CDR1 TSWWSYY, CDR2 QGS. CDR3 nucleotides: TGTGCTCTTGGGGCCCCTGGGGGCTACTTAATACTCCTTAGGGGGATTTGGAAGAACACTGATAAACTCATCTTT. Translation: CALGAPGGYLILLRGIWKNTDKLIF.

As regards this clone: This DNA's translation and the protein TCRdb lists, from a much larger clone, do not match at residue 7, likely due to a read error; the protein shown is translated from the DNA. The chain employs TRDV2 and TRDJ1, with a weak D call TRDD3 (5 bases). The CDR3 runs 19 residues. Trimming removed 1 base at V and 1 base at J, with 24 bases between. CDR1 is GEAIGNYY and CDR2 is EKD in the germline V gene. The CDR3: CACDTLPGAREGSTDKLIF. CDR3 bases: TGTGCCTGTGACACTCTACCGGGGGCCCGAGAGGGAAGCACCGATAAACTCATCTTT.

This clone is hyperexpanded (1% or more) within its sample. Other DNA sequences in the sample encode the same CDR3. The chain couples TRDV2 to TRDJ1; D perhaps matches TRDD3 (5 bases). V gave up 4 bases and J gave up 0 bases, with 11 bases separating them. Looked up from germline, CDR1 is GEAIGNYY and CDR2 is EKD. The CDR3 consists of 14 residues. The CDR3 DNA sequence: TGTGCCTGTGATAACATGGGATACACCGATAAACTCATCTTT. Its protein product is CACDNMGYTDKLIF.

This clone was seen a handful of times. A far larger clone is a single base away, which makes a read error likely. The same CDR3 arises from other DNA sequences in this sample as well. The J gene is TRDJ3, the V gene TRDV2; maybe TRDD3 (5 bases). The germline gives CDR1 GEAIGNYY, CDR2 EKD. V lost 0 bases and J 3 bases, leaving 29 bases between the germline ends. CDR3 length equals 23 residues. This chain's CDR3 is CACDTVNRVGEDRSGWDTRQMFF. The CDR3 DNA reads as TGTGCCTGTGACACCGTTAATCGTGTCGGGGAAGACAGGAGTGGCTGGGACACCCGACAGATGTTTTTC.

This clone was detected only a few times. A far larger clone differs by one base, so this is likely a read error. Within the sample, other DNA sequences also encode this same CDR3. The chain has TRDV2 and TRDJ1; D is perhaps TRDD3 (5 bases). The ends were cut back, 1 base at V and 11 bases at J, with 40 bases in the middle. This CDR3 has 21 residues. From germline, CDR1 is GEAIGNYY and CDR2 EKD. This chain's CDR3 is CACDTITTEGVSKGPSGKLIF. The CDR3, as DNA: TGTGCCTGTGACACGATCACTACGGAGGGGGTATCTAAGGGCCCTAGCGGGAAGCTCATCTTT.